This T cell receptor (beta chain) was retrieved from a study of blood T cell repertoires in COVID-19 (dated by TCRdb to about 2020). With regard to the full study: Collaborator samples came from the United States, Italy and Spain and covered acute and convalescent phases of COVID-19. The prospective study material was composed of cDNA or gDNA derived from T cells, B-cell-depleted T cells, or PBMCs. The dataset comprised deeply sampled blood TCRbeta repertoires from subjects exposed to, actively infected with, or recovered from COVID-19. The repertoires were released in a freely available public database intended as a resource for research on the immune response to SARS-CoV-2. Samples came from the ongoing ImmuneRACE study (first 160 participants) plus 1,254 subjects from 6 global collaborators. The sample metadata nearly always contained a de-identified subject ID, COVID-19 status, age in years and sex. HLA class I and class II types, where available, came from metadata supplied by the sample provider rather than from assay-based typing.

Beyond this particular receptor, the publication reports: How much clinical and demographic metadata was included differed by source and by participant, and the metadata was provided uncurated.

On this clone: It lacks a known antigen. Base quality data are lacking; no much larger clone is found one base away.

CDR1 and CDR2, per the germline V gene, are MNHEY and SVGAGI. There are 13 amino acids in the CDR3, from cysteine to phenylalanine inclusive. Only CDR3 DNA remains: 39 bases, in frame from the first base. V is cut by 6 bases and J by 1 base, and the space between the germline ends is 8 bases. TCRbeta CDR3 regions were amplified from genomic DNA by means of the immunoSEQ Assay, a bias-controlled multiplex PCR. Per the authors' processing: Within the assay, amplification of reference gene primers was used to estimate how many nucleated cells each sample contained. To quantify the absolute abundance of each unique TCRbeta CDR3 rearrangement, sequence reads were collapsed and filtered. For each sample, productive Simpson clonality was calculated as the square root of Simpson's diversity index over productive rearrangements. TCRdb limited this immuneACCESS table to in-frame rearrangements with V and J called. A share of clones is missing; checked studies link under half to unresolved V genes, and the rest is unexplained. V, J and clone size reflect that table, while D and trimming were determined from the DNA. The sample table records approximately 260,000 clones; around 85% of these occur just once. The ten largest clones capture 3% to 4% of the sample.

In the prospective study, participants were roughly 18 to 95 years old, resided in 25 or so geographic areas of the United States, and were enrolled through a virtual design. To assign participants to cohorts, the prospective study relied on clinical history that participants themselves reported in a screening survey and a study questionnaire. Mobile phlebotomists in the prospective study collected whole blood, serum and a nasopharyngeal or oropharyngeal swab from every participant. Participants in the prospective study had the option to provide additional blood draws and questionnaires over a roughly two-month period. Before DNA extraction, blood samples from the prospective study were shipped at room temperature or frozen.

The receptor was derived from a woman aged 40 to 49 with acute COVID-19. Sequencing input: PBMCs or T cells enriched from blood (not recorded which). The chain was built from TRBV6-5 and TRBJ2-3; the D gene cannot be named for sure. The CDR3 is CASRETGTDTQYF. The bases read TGTGCCAGCAGGGAGACGGGCACAGATACGCAGTATTTT.